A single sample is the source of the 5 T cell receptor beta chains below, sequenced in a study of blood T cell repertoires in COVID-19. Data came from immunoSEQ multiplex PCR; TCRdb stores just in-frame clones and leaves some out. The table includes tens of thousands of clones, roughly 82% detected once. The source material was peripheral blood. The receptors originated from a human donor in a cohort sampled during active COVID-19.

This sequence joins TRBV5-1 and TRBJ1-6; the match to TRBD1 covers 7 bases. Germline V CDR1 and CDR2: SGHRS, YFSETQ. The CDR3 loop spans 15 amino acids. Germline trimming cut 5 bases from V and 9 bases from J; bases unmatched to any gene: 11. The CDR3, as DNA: TGCGCCAGCAGGGAGGCTTCGGGACAGAGTTCACCCCTCCACTTT. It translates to CASREASGQSSPLHF.

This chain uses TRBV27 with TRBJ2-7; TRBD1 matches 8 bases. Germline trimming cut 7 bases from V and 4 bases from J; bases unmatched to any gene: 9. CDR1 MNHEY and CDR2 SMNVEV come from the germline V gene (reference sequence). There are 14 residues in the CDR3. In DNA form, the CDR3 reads TGTGCCAGCACTAGGGGGACAGGCCCTTACGAGCAGTACTTC. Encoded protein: CASTRGTGPYEQYF.

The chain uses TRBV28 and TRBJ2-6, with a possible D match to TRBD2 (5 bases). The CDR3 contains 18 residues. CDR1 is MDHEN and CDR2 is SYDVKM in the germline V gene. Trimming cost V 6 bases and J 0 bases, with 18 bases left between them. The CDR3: CASRPPGIHFSGANVLTF. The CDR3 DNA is TGTGCCAGCAGACCACCCGGGATACATTTCTCTGGGGCCAACGTCCTGACTTTC. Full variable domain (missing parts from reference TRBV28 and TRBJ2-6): DVKVTQSSRYLVKRTGEKVFLECVQDMDHENMFWYRQDPGLGLRLIYFSYDVKMKEKGDIPEGYSVSREKKERFSLILESASTNQTSMYLCASRPPGIHFSGANVLTFGAGSRLTVL.

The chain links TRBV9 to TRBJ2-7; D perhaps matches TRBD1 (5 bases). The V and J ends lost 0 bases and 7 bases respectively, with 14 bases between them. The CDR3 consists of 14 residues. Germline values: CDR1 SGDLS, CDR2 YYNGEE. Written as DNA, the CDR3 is TGTGCCAGCAGCGTAGGGGGCTTCCTTGGAGAGCAGTACTTC. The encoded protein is CASSVGGFLGEQYF.

The CDR3 DNA sequence: TGTGCCAGCAGTGGTTTTAGGCTAGCGGGCCCACAAGAGACCCAGTACTTC. Translated: CASSGFRLAGPQETQYF. The chain combines TRBV2 with TRBJ2-5; TRBD2 aligns across 8 bases. Germline-derived CDR1 and CDR2 are SNHLY and FYNNEI. CDR3 length: 17 residues. Trimming at V came to 4 bases and at J to 2 bases, leaving 12 bases not matched to a gene.